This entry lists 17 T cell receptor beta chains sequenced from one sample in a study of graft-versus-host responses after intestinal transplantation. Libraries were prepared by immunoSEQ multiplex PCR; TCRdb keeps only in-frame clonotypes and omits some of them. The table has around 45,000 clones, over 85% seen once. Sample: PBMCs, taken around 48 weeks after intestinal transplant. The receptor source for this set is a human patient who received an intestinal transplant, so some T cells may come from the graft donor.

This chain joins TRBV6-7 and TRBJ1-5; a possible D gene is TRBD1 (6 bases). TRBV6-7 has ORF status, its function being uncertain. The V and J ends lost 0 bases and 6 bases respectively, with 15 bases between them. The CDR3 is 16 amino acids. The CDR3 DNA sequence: TGTGCCAGCAGTTACTCCACCCAGGGGTTGGGTCAGCCCCAGCATTTT. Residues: CASSYSTQGLGQPQHF.

The CDR3 loop is CASSLAGVSYNEQFF. In DNA, the CDR3 is TGTGCCAGCAGCTTGGCGGGAGTTTCCTACAATGAGCAGTTCTTC. The J gene is TRBJ2-1, the V gene TRBV5-6; maybe TRBD2 (6 bases). The germline CDR1 and CDR2 sequences are SGHDT and YYEEEE. V was trimmed by 0 bases and J by 1 base, leaving 8 bases between them. The CDR3 covers 15 residues.

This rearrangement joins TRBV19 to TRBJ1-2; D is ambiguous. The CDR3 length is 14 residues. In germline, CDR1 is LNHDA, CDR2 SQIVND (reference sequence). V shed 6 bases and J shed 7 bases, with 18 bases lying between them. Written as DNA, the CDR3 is TGTGCCAGTAGAACCCAGGATAGCGTTCGTGGCTACACCTTC. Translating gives CASRTQDSVRGYTF.

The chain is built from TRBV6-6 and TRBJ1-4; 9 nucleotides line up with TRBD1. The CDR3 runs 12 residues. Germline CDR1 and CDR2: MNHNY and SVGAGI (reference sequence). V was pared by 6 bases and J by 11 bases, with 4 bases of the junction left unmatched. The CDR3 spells CASRDRGEKLFF. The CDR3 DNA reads TGTGCCAGCAGGGACAGGGGAGAGAAACTGTTTTTT.

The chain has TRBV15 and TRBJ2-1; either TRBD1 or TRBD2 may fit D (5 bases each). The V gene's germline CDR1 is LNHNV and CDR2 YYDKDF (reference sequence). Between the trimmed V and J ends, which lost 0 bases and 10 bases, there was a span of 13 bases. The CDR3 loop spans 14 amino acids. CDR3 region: CATSREAWGLEQFF. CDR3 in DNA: TGTGCCACCAGCAGAGAAGCGTGGGGGTTGGAGCAGTTCTTC.

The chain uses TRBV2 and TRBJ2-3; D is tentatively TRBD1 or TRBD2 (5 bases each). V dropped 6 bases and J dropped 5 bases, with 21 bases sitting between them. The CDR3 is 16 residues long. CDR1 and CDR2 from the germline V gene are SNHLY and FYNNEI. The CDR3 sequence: CASRMSGTLQGDTQYF. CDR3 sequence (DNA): TGTGCCAGCAGAATGAGCGGAACCCTCCAGGGAGATACGCAGTATTTT.

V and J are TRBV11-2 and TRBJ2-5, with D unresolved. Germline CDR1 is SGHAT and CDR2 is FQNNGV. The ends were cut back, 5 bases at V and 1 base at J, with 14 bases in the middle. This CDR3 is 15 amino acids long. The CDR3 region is CASSHYMRPQETQYF. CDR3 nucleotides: TGTGCCAGCAGCCATTACATGCGCCCCCAAGAGACCCAGTACTTC.

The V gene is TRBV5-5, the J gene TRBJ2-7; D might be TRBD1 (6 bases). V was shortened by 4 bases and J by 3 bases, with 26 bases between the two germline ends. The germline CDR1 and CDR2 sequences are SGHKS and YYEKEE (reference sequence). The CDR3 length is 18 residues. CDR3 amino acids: CASSLIPPGQNFIYEQYF. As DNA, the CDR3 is TGTGCCAGCAGCCTCATACCCCCCGGACAGAATTTCATCTACGAGCAGTACTTC.

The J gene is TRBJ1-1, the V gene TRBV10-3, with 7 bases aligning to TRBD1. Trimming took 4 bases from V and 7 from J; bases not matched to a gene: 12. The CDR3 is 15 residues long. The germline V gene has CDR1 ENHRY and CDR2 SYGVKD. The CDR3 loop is CAISGGGAGGGEAFF. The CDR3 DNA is TGTGCCATCAGTGGAGGGGGCGCGGGGGGCGGTGAAGCTTTCTTT.

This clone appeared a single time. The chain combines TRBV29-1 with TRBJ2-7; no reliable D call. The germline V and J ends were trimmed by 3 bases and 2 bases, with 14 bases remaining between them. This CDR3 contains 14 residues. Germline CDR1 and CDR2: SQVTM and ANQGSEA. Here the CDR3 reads CSVDTGTAAYEQYF. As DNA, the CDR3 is TGCAGCGTTGATACCGGAACGGCGGCCTACGAGCAGTACTTC.

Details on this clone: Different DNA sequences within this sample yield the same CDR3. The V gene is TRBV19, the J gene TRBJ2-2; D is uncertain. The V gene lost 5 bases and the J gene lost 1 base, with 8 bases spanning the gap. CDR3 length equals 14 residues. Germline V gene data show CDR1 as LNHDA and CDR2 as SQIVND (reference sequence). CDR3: CASSHQLNTGELFF. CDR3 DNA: TGTGCCAGTAGTCATCAGTTGAACACCGGGGAGCTGTTTTTT.

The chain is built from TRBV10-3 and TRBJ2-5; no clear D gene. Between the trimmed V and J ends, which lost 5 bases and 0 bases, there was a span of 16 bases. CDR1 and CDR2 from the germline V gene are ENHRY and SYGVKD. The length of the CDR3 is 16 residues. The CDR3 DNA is TGTGCCATCAGTCCCATGCCAAAATCGTACCAAGAGACCCAGTACTTC. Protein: CAISPMPKSYQETQYF.

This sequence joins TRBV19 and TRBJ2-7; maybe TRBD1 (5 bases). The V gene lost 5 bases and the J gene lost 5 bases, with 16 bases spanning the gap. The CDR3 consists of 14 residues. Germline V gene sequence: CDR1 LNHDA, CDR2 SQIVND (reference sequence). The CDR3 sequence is CASSPQGLGDEQYF. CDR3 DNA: TGTGCCAGTAGTCCCCAGGGCTTGGGCGACGAGCAGTACTTC.

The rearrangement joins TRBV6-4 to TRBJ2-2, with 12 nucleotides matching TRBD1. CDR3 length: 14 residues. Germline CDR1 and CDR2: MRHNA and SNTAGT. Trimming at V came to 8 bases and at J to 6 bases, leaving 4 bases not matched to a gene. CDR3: CASQRDRGPGELFF. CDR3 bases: TGTGCCAGCCAACGGGACAGGGGGCCCGGGGAGCTGTTTTTT.

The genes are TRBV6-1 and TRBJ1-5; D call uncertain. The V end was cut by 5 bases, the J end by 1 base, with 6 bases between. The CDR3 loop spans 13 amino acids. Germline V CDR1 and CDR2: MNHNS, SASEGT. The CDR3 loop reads CASSKQSNQPQHF. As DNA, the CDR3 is TGTGCCAGCAGTAAACAGAGCAATCAGCCCCAGCATTTT.

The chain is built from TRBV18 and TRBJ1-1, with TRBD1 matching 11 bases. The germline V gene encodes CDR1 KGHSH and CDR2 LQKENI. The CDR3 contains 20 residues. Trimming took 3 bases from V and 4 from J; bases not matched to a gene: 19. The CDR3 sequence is CASSPTLHRDRGYLSTEAFF. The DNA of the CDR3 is TGTGCCAGCTCACCGACTCTCCACCGGGACAGGGGGTATTTGAGCACTGAAGCTTTCTTT.

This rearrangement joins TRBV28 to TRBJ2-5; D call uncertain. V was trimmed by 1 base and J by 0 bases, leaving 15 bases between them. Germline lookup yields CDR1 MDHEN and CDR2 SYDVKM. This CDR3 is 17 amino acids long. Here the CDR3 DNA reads TGTGCCAGCAGTTTATCCCCGGGCCTAGAGAACCAAGAGACCCAGTACTTC. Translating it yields CASSLSPGLENQETQYF.